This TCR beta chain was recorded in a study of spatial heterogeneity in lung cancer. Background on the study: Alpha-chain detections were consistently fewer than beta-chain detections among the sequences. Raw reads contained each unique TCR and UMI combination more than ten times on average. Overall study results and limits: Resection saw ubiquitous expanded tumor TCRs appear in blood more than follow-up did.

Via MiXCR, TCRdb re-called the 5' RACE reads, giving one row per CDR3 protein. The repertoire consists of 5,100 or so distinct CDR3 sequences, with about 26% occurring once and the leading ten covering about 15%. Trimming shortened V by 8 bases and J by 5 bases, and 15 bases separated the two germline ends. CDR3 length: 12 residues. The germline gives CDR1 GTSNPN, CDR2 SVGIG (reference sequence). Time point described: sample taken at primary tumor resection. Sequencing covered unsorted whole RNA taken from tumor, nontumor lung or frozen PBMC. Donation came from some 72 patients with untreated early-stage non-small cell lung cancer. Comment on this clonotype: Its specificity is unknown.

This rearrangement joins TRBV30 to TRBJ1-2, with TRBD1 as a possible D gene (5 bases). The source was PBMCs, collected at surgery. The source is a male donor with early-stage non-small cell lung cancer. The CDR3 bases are TGTGCCCCCGGGGGGGTCCGGTATGGCTACACCTTC. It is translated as CAPGGVRYGYTF. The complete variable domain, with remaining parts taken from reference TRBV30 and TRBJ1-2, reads SQTIHQWPATLVQPVGSPLSLECTVEGTSNPNLYWYRQAAGRGLQLLFYSVGIGQISSEVPQNLSASRPQDRQFILSSKKLLLSDSGFYLCAPGGVRYGYTFGSGTRLTVV.